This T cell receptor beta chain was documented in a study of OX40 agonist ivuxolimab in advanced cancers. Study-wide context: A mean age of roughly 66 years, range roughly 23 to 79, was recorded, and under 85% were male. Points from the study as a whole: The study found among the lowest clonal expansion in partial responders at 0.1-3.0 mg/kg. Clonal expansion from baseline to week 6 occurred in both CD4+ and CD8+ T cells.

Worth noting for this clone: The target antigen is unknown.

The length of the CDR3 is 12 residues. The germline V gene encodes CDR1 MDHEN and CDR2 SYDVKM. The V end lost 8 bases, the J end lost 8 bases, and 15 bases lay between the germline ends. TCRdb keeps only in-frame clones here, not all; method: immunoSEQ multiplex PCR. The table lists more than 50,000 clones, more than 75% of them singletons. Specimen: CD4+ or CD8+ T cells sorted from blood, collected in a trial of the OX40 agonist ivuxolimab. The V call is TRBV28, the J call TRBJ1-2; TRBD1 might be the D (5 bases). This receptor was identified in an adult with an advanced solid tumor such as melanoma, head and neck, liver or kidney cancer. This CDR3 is CASLSGGLGYTF. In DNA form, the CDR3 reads TGTGCCAGCTTATCGGGGGGTCTAGGCTACACCTTC.